The 25 T cell receptor beta chains presented below share a single source sample, sequenced in a study of patients and donors after allogeneic stem cell transplantation. TCRdb reprocessed the RT-PCR reads with MiXCR, giving one entry per CDR3 protein. The table includes about a million distinct CDR3 sequences, roughly 17% detected once. The specimen was blood, either unsorted or a sorted T cell fraction (not recorded which). The receptors stem from a human donor who was either an allogeneic HSCT recipient or a stem cell or donor lymphocyte infusion donor (not recorded which). It is not recorded whose cells these are; they may come from a transplant donor.

The genes are TRBV29-1 and TRBJ2-3, with D possibly matching TRBD1 (6 bases). There are 13 residues in the CDR3. The germline V gene has CDR1 SQVTM and CDR2 ANQGSEA. Trimming took 6 bases from V and 2 from J, leaving 12 bases between them. This chain's CDR3 is CSVPTGATDTQYF. CDR3 bases: TGCAGCGTCCCGACAGGAGCCACAGATACGCAGTATTTT.

This clonotype turned up a few times. J is TRBJ1-5 and V is TRBV19; D unresolved. V lost 3 bases, J lost 6 bases, and 12 bases lay in between. CDR1 and CDR2 from the germline V gene are LNHDA and SQIVND (reference sequence). The CDR3 covers 14 residues. CDR3 nucleotides: TGTGCCAGTAGTATGGGGAAGGGAGGTCAGCCCCAGCATTTT. Amino acid sequence: CASSMGKGGQPQHF.

This clonotype showed up just a few times. V usage is TRBV7-9 and J usage is TRBJ1-6, with 7 bases matching TRBD1. Germline assignment: CDR1 SEHNR and CDR2 FQNEAQ (reference sequence). The V and J ends lost 1 base and 7 bases, in that order; junction bases with no gene match: 4. This CDR3 region has 15 residues. Written as DNA, the CDR3 is TGTGCCAGCAGCTTAGTGGGGACAGAGAATTCACCCCTCCACTTT. This gives the protein CASSLVGTENSPLHF.

Ten or more counts support this clonotype. The chain recombines TRBV29-1 with TRBJ2-5; possible D gene TRBD1, 6 bases. Germline values: CDR1 SQVTM, CDR2 ANQGSEA. The length of the CDR3 is 14 residues. The V end lost 5 bases, the J end lost 2 bases, and 15 bases lay between the germline ends. CDR3 protein: CSVSYADRQETQYF. DNA for the CDR3: TGCAGCGTTTCCTATGCGGACAGACAAGAGACCCAGTACTTC.

This clonotype has more than one count but fewer than ten. The rearrangement uses TRBV15 and TRBJ2-1; 7 positions agree with TRBD2. The germline CDR1 and CDR2 sequences are LNHNV and YYDKDF (reference sequence). Trimming took 1 base from V and 5 from J; bases not matched to a gene: 5. There are 15 residues in the CDR3. For the CDR3, the DNA is TGTGCCACCAGCAGAGTCCTAGCGGTAAACAATGAGCAGTTCTTC. Its translation is CATSRVLAVNNEQFF.

V usage is TRBV12-3 or TRBV12-4 and J usage is TRBJ2-5; 7 bases are shared with TRBD2. J lost 3 bases, V lost 4 bases, and 8 bases had no gene match. This CDR3 has 15 residues. In DNA, the CDR3 is TGTGCCAGCAGTTCCGTGCGGGGGTCCAAAGAGACCCAGTACTTC. Protein sequence: CASSSVRGSKETQYF.

The chain joins TRBV6-2 or TRBV6-3 to TRBJ2-7; 11 bases align to TRBD1. CDR3 size: 14 residues. CDR1 and CDR2 (germline): MNHEY, SVGEGT. V lost 7 bases to trimming and J lost 2 bases; unmatched junction nucleotides: 4. CDR3 sequence: CASTPDRGPYEQYF. The DNA for the CDR3 is TGTGCCAGCACCCCGGACAGGGGGCCCTACGAGCAGTACTTC.

This clonotype was seen repeatedly, ten times or more. The gene calls are TRBV12-3 or TRBV12-4 and TRBJ1-2; weak D call: TRBD1 (6 bases). The CDR3 runs 14 residues. Trimming stripped 4 bases from V and 5 bases from J, with 14 bases between. CDR3 amino acids: CASSSGQNYYGYTF. As DNA, the CDR3 is TGTGCCAGCAGTTCCGGACAGAATTATTATGGCTACACCTTC.

The rearrangement joins TRBV20-1 to TRBJ2-7; 7 bases map to TRBD2. CDR3 length: 14 residues. Per germline, CDR1 DFQATT and CDR2 SNEGSKA (reference sequence). The J segment lost 1 base and the V segment lost 8 bases, leaving 11 bases of the junction unmatched. This chain's CDR3 is CSTRKSGTSYEQYF. The CDR3, as DNA: TGCAGTACCCGGAAAAGCGGGACTTCCTACGAGCAGTACTTC.

The V gene is TRBV6-1, the J gene TRBJ1-1, with TRBD1 matching over 12 bases. The CDR3 length is 17 residues. The V segment lost 6 bases and the J segment 5 bases; nucleotides outside the gene matches: 13. CDR1 is MNHNS, CDR2 SASEGT, per germline. CDR3 sequence (DNA): TGTGCCAGCAGAGGAAGGGGACAGGGGGCGCCTGGGACTGAAGCTTTCTTT. This encodes CASRGRGQGAPGTEAFF.

V is TRBV4-3 and J is TRBJ2-2, with D hard to call. The CDR3 loop spans 14 amino acids. Trimming left V 0 bases short and J 6 bases short, with 8 bases between. CDR1 LGHNA and CDR2 YSLEER come from the germline V gene. The CDR3 nucleotides read TGCGCCAGCAGCCAAGAAAGTGGATCCGGGGAGCTGTTTTTT. Protein: CASSQESGSGELFF.

This chain joins TRBV6-2 or TRBV6-3 and TRBJ1-1; D is perhaps TRBD1 (5 bases). Germline CDR1 is MNHEY and CDR2 is SVGEGT. V was pared by 1 base and J by 4 bases, with 22 bases between. CDR3 length: 18 residues. CDR3 in DNA: TGTGCCAGCAGTTACTGGATTGTGGGCAGGGCAGTCGGCACTGAAGCTTTCTTT. Encoded protein: CASSYWIVGRAVGTEAFF.

This clonotype turned up a few times. V gene TRBV7-9 combines with J gene TRBJ1-4, with D possibly being TRBD1 (5 bases). The V gene lost 1 base and the J gene lost 8 bases, with 11 bases spanning the gap. Germline lookup yields CDR1 SEHNR and CDR2 FQNEAQ (reference sequence). The CDR3 loop spans 14 amino acids. CDR3 residues: CASSLEQGYEKLFF. For the CDR3, the DNA is TGTGCCAGCAGCTTAGAGCAGGGATACGAAAAACTGTTTTTT.

The chain links TRBV20-1 to TRBJ2-3; 11 bases match TRBD2. V lost 0 bases, J lost 1 base, and 3 bases stayed unmatched. Germline values: CDR1 DFQATT, CDR2 SNEGSKA (reference sequence). The CDR3 spans 16 residues. CDR3 sequence (DNA): TGCAGTGCTAGAGAAGGACTAGCGGGCGGCACAGATACGCAGTATTTT. It is translated as CSAREGLAGGTDTQYF.

V is TRBV6-1 and J is TRBJ1-2; D gene unclear. The V end was cut by 5 bases, the J end by 2 bases, with 21 bases between. The CDR3 has 17 amino acids. Germline V CDR1 and CDR2: MNHNS, SASEGT. In DNA form, the CDR3 reads TGTGCCAGCAGTCGCTACCTGGCGGGTCGGGCAAACTATGGCTACACCTTC. This encodes CASSRYLAGRANYGYTF.

A few counts support this clonotype. The V gene is TRBV7-9, the J gene TRBJ1-1, with a tentative D call TRBD1 (5 bases). The CDR3 runs to 17 residues. Trimming took 2 bases from V and 3 from J, leaving 19 bases between them. The V gene's germline CDR1 is SEHNR and CDR2 FQNEAQ (reference sequence). The CDR3, as DNA: TGTGCCAGCAGCTTAAGGATGAGTAGCAGGGTACACACTGAAGCTTTCTTT. This gives the protein CASSLRMSSRVHTEAFF.

This clonotype was recorded a few times. V usage is TRBV20-1 and J usage is TRBJ2-1, with TRBD2 matching over 9 bases. CDR1 and CDR2 from the germline V gene are DFQATT and SNEGSKA (reference sequence). CDR3 length equals 13 residues. V shed 5 bases and J 4 bases; nucleotides not matched to a gene: 3. CDR3 bases: TGCAGTGCTCCTAGCGGGATTTACAATGAGCAGTTCTTC. It specifies CSAPSGIYNEQFF.

This chain links TRBV2 with TRBJ2-1; possible D gene TRBD2, 6 bases. The CDR3 is made up of 13 amino acids. V gave up 6 bases and J gave up 9 bases, with 15 bases separating them. Germline CDR1 reads SNHLY; CDR2 reads FYNNEI. CDR3 protein: CASSYSTSSEQFF. CDR3 bases: TGTGCCAGCAGCTACTCTACTAGCAGTGAGCAGTTCTTC.

The chain employs TRBV4-2 and TRBJ2-7; perhaps TRBD1 as D (5 bases). The CDR3 covers 13 residues. With 0 bases removed from V and 4 bases from J, the gap between germline ends came to 7 bases. Germline V gene sequence: CDR1 LGHNA, CDR2 YNFKEQ. DNA for the CDR3: TGTGCCAGCAGCCAAGACGACAGTTACGAGCAGTACTTC. This codes for CASSQDDSYEQYF.

A few counts support this clonotype. The genes are TRBV10-3 and TRBJ2-3, with a weak D call TRBD2 (6 bases). Trimming took off 7 bases at V and 5 bases at J, with 7 bases between the two ends. Germline V gene sequence: CDR1 ENHRY, CDR2 SYGVKD. There are 11 residues in the CDR3. The CDR3 nucleotides are TGTGCCATCATGGGGGGAGATACGCAGTATTTT. Residues: CAIMGGDTQYF.

The rearrangement joins TRBV3-1 to TRBJ1-1, with 8 nucleotides matching TRBD1. This CDR3 has 17 residues. CDR1 LGHDT and CDR2 YNNKEL come from the germline V gene (reference sequence). The V segment lost 0 bases and the J segment 1 base; nucleotides outside the gene matches: 7. In nucleotides, the CDR3 is TGTGCCAGCAGCCAAGATTTGGCTGGACAGGGGAACACTGAAGCTTTCTTT. Amino acid sequence: CASSQDLAGQGNTEAFF.

This clonotype occurred many times. This chain's CDR3 is CSASQPRGTEAFF. CDR3 nucleotides: TGCAGTGCTAGCCAGCCCCGCGGCACTGAAGCTTTCTTT. V and J are TRBV20-1 and TRBJ1-1; no clear D. V gave up 3 bases and J gave up 4 bases, with 12 bases separating them. Per the germline V gene, CDR1 is DFQATT and CDR2 is SNEGSKA (reference sequence). The CDR3 runs 13 residues.

The chain recombines TRBV6-5 with TRBJ2-5; D perhaps matches TRBD1 (6 bases). Germline-derived CDR1 and CDR2 are MNHEY and SVGAGI. Trimming took 0 bases from V and 8 from J, leaving 13 bases between them. CDR3 length: 14 amino acids. CDR3 amino acids: CASSYSNTGNTQYF. Here the CDR3 DNA reads TGTGCCAGCAGTTACTCGAATACAGGGAATACCCAGTACTTC.

This clonotype was picked up many times. This sequence joins TRBV12-3 or TRBV12-4 and TRBJ1-6, with 8 bases matching TRBD1. The V segment lost 6 bases and the J segment 9 bases; nucleotides outside the gene matches: 13. The CDR3 has 16 residues. Here the CDR3 reads CASSLTKTGQGSPLHF. The CDR3 nucleotides read TGTGCCAGCAGCCTGACTAAAACTGGACAGGGTTCACCCCTCCACTTT.

This clonotype was seen a handful of times. This chain connects TRBV27 to TRBJ2-7; D is uncertain. Germline V gene sequence: CDR1 MNHEY, CDR2 SMNVEV (reference sequence). The CDR3 covers 12 residues. V was clipped by 6 bases and J by 7 bases, with 13 bases between them. The CDR3 here is CASSRTFGEQYF. CDR3 DNA sequence: TGTGCCAGCAGCCGTACCTTTGGAGAGCAGTACTTC.